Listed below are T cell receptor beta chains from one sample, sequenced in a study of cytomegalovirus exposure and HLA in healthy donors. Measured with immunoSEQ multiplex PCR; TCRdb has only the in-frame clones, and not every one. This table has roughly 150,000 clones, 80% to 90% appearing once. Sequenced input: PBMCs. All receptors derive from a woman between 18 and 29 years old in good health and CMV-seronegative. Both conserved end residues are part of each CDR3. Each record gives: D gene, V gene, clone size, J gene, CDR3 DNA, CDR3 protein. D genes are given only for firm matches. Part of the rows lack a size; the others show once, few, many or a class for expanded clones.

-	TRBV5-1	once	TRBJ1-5	TGCGCCAGCAGCTTGGGGGAGCTGTACTATCAGCCCCAGCATTTT	CASSLGELYYQPQHF
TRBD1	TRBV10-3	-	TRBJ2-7	TGTGCCATTGGGGGACAGGGAACCTACGAGCAGTACTTC	CAIGGQGTYEQYF
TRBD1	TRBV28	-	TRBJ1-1	TGTGCCAGCACCCCTGAGGGACAGGGTTACACTGAAGCTTTCTTT	CASTPEGQGYTEAFF
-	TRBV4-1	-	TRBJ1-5	TGCGCCAGCAGCCTAGCGCCAGATCAGCCCCAGCATTTT	CASSLAPDQPQHF
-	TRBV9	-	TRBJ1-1	TGTGCCAGCAGCGTAGGGAGGGGAAGGGCTGAAGCTTTCTTT	CASSVGRGRAEAFF
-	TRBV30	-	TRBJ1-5	TGTGCCTGGAGTGTACCCGGGGGAGACAATCAGCCCCAGCATTTT	CAWSVPGGDNQPQHF
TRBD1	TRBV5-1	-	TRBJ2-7	TGCGCCAGCAGCCCAAGGACAGGGGGGGAGTACGAGCAGTACTTC	CASSPRTGGEYEQYF
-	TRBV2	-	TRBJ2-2	TGTGCCAGCAGTGATGTGAGGGCCGGGGAGCTGTTTTTT	CASSDVRAGELFF
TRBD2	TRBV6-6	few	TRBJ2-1	TGTGCCAGCAGTTACGGCGGGGGGGCCAATGAGCAGTTCTTC	CASSYGGGANEQFF
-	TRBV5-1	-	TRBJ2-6	TGCGCCAGCAGCTTGACGGCAGGGCAAGGGGCCAACGTCCTGACTTTC	CASSLTAGQGANVLTF
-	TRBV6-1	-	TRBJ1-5	TGTGCCAGCAAGGCCCATAGCACTTATCAGCCCCAGCATTTT	CASKAHSTYQPQHF
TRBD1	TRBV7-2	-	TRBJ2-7	TGTGCCAGCAGCTTAGTGGGGGGACAGGGGGTTTACGAGCAGTACTTC	CASSLVGGQGVYEQYF
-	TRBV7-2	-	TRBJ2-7	TGTGCCAGCAGCTTGAAGGGGTCCTACGAGCAGTACTTC	CASSLKGSYEQYF
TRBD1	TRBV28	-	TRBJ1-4	TGTGCCAGCAGTTCTCCTACGGGGACAGGGGACGGGAGTGGAAAACTGTTTTTT	CASSSPTGTGDGSGKLFF
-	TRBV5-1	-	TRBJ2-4	TGCGCCAGCAGCTCCTCGGTCCTTACCAAAAACATTCAGTACTTC	CASSSSVLTKNIQYF
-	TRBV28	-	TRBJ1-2	TGTGCCAGCAGTCCGCCCGGGTCTGGTGGCTACACCTTC	CASSPPGSGGYTF
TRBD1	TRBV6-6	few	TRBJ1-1	TGTGCCAGCGTAGCAGGGGGCTCTACTGAAGCTTTCTTT	CASVAGGSTEAFF
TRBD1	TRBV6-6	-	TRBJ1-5	TGTGCCAGCAGCCCCGACAGGGGCGGGGATCAGCCCCAGCATTTT	CASSPDRGGDQPQHF
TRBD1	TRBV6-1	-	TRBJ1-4	TGTGCCAGCAGTCGACGGACAGGGAGAGGAGAAAAACTGTTTTTT	CASSRRTGRGEKLFF
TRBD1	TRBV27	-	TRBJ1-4	TGTGCCAGCAGTTTATTGGGACAGGGTGGAGAAAAACTGTTTTTT	CASSLLGQGGEKLFF
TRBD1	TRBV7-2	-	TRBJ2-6	TGTGCCAGCCGGGACAGGGGTGTGCCTGGGGCCAACGTCCTGACTTTC	CASRDRGVPGANVLTF
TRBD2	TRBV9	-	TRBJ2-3	TGTGCCAGCAGCCCGATGGCTAGCGGGTTTAGCACAGATACGCAGTATTTT	CASSPMASGFSTDTQYF
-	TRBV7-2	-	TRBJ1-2	TGTGCCAGCAGCCCCACCCCAACAGAAATCTATGGCTACACCTTC	CASSPTPTEIYGYTF
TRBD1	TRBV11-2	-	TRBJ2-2	TGTGCCAGCAGTCCGAACCGCGGACAGGGGCACACCGGGGAGCTGTTTTTT	CASSPNRGQGHTGELFF
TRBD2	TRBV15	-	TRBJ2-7	TGTGCCACCAGCGGGGGGGGCGAGCAGTACTTC	CATSGGGEQYF
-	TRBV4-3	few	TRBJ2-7	TGCGCCAGCAGCCAAGACGGAGGGGGCGAGCAGTACTTC	CASSQDGGGEQYF
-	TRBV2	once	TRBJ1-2	TGTGCCAGCAGACCCAACCGGGACACCAACTATGGCTACACCTTC	CASRPNRDTNYGYTF
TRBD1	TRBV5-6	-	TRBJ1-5	TGTGCCAGCAGCTCTAGGACAGGATACAATCAGCCCCAGCATTTT	CASSSRTGYNQPQHF
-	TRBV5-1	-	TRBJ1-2	TGCGCCAGCAGCTCGGACCTCCCGGGGGGCTACACCTTC	CASSSDLPGGYTF
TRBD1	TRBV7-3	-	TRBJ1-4	TGTGCCAGCAGCTTATATTCGGACAGGGCTTCAGAACAACTGTTTTTT	CASSLYSDRASEQLFF
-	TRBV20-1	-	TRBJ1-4	TGCAGTGCCGGACCCGGGGGAAAACTGTTTTTT	CSAGPGGKLFF